This record looks at one TCR beta chain sequence and its context. Antigen unknown. PCR primers comprised 60 Vbeta and 13 Jbeta primers. Profiling relied on immunoSEQ multiplex PCR, and the TCRdb table lists in-frame clones only, not all of them. This table holds about 140,000 clones, about 61% found once. This record comes from a study of cytomegalovirus exposure and HLA in healthy donors. Findings and caveats of the study: An apparent linkage of common viral pathogens to several of the most significant clusters emerged in a later analysis.

This clonotype was sampled from a woman aged 40 to 50 in good health and CMV-seronegative. Sequencing was carried out using PBMCs.

The CDR3 loop is CASSSPPGAPHNEQFF. The CDR3 nucleotides are TGTGCCAGCAGCTCCCCCCCAGGGGCCCCCCACAATGAGCAGTTCTTC. The J gene is TRBJ2-1, the V gene TRBV7-9; D is perhaps TRBD1 (6 bases). CDR3 length equals 16 residues. Germline V gene data show CDR1 as SEHNR and CDR2 as FQNEAQ (reference sequence). Trimming removed 4 bases from V and 5 bases from J, with 18 bases in between.